A selection of T cell receptor beta chains follows, all from one sample in a study of T-cell reconstitution after alpha-beta-depleted transplantation in children. TCRdb processed the PCR reads anew with MiXCR; each CDR3 protein has one entry. Of around 490,000 distinct CDR3 sequences detected, roughly 10% appear once; the ten largest clones hold about 15%. The source material was PBMCs, mostly from graft donor cells, sampled 180 days after TCRalphabeta/CD19-depleted stem cell transplant. These receptors were taken from a female patient aged 2 to 10 who had a stem cell transplant for aplastic anemia, so the T cells may come from the graft donor. Both conserved end residues are part of each CDR3. Fields, in order: D gene, clone size, V gene, J gene, CDR3 protein, CDR3 DNA. D genes are given only for firm matches. Expanded clones are given a class, and other clones once, few, many or no size at all.

d_gene: NA; abundance: NA; v_gene: TRBV20-1; j_gene: TRBJ2-1; CDR3aa: CSANKGLSSYNEQFF; CDR3nt: TGCAGTGCTAATAAGGGACTCAGCTCCTACAATGAGCAGTTCTTC
d_gene: NA; abundance: few; v_gene: TRBV11-2; j_gene: TRBJ2-3; CDR3aa: CASSLGTMDTQYF; CDR3nt: TGTGCCAGCAGCTTAGGGACGATGGATACGCAGTATTTT
d_gene: NA; abundance: few; v_gene: TRBV7-2; j_gene: TRBJ2-1; CDR3aa: CASSSNGFNEQFF; CDR3nt: TGTGCCAGCAGCTCTAACGGCTTCAATGAGCAGTTCTTC
d_gene: NA; abundance: NA; v_gene: TRBV28; j_gene: TRBJ1-4; CDR3aa: CATRGPSWSNEKLFF; CDR3nt: TGTGCCACCCGCGGACCGAGTTGGTCTAATGAAAAACTGTTTTTT
d_gene: TRBD1; abundance: NA; v_gene: TRBV18; j_gene: TRBJ2-1; CDR3aa: CASSPTGTGEFF; CDR3nt: TGTGCCAGCTCACCGACCGGGACAGGAGAGTTCTTC
d_gene: TRBD1; abundance: many; v_gene: TRBV5-1; j_gene: TRBJ2-2; CDR3aa: CASSLAGGQVNGELFF; CDR3nt: TGCGCCAGCAGCTTGGCCGGGGGACAGGTTAACGGGGAGCTGTTTTTT
d_gene: NA; abundance: few; v_gene: TRBV11-3; j_gene: TRBJ2-2; CDR3aa: CASSPGVGGELFF; CDR3nt: TGTGCCAGCAGCCCGGGGGTTGGCGGGGAGCTGTTTTTT
d_gene: NA; abundance: NA; v_gene: TRBV3-1; j_gene: TRBJ1-2; CDR3aa: CASSHRTRNANYGYTF; CDR3nt: TGTGCCAGCAGCCACCGGACGAGGAATGCTAACTATGGCTACACCTTC
d_gene: NA; abundance: few; v_gene: TRBV24-1; j_gene: TRBJ2-7; CDR3aa: CATSEGKKRSYEQYF; CDR3nt: TGTGCCACCAGCGAGGGAAAGAAGCGCTCCTACGAGCAGTACTTC
d_gene: NA; abundance: NA; v_gene: TRBV6-1; j_gene: TRBJ2-1; CDR3aa: CASSFEVSESYNEQFF; CDR3nt: TGTGCCAGCAGCTTTGAGGTTAGCGAATCATACAATGAGCAGTTCTTC
d_gene: NA; abundance: few; v_gene: TRBV4-3; j_gene: TRBJ2-2; CDR3aa: CASSQGLIFQTRELFF; CDR3nt: TGCGCCAGCAGCCAAGGGTTAATCTTTCAAACCCGGGAGCTGTTTTTT
d_gene: TRBD1; abundance: NA; v_gene: TRBV7-2; j_gene: TRBJ2-5; CDR3aa: CASSLAGTGNGETQYF; CDR3nt: TGTGCCAGCAGCTTAGCTGGGACAGGGAACGGCGAGACCCAGTACTTC
d_gene: NA; abundance: few; v_gene: TRBV10-3; j_gene: TRBJ2-3; CDR3aa: CAISGTGTSTDTQYF; CDR3nt: TGTGCCATCAGTGGGACCGGGACTAGCACAGATACGCAGTATTTT
d_gene: NA; abundance: many; v_gene: TRBV29-1; j_gene: TRBJ2-2; CDR3aa: CSVEKKRRGNTGELFF; CDR3nt: TGCAGCGTTGAAAAGAAGCGGCGGGGGAACACCGGGGAGCTGTTTTTT
d_gene: TRBD2; abundance: NA; v_gene: TRBV15; j_gene: TRBJ2-1; CDR3aa: CATSRAGTSDLGEQFF; CDR3nt: TGTGCCACCAGCAGAGCCGGGACTAGTGATTTGGGTGAGCAGTTCTTC
d_gene: TRBD2; abundance: many; v_gene: TRBV29-1; j_gene: TRBJ2-1; CDR3aa: CSVEAHETSGPNNEQFF; CDR3nt: TGCAGCGTTGAAGCGCACGAGACTAGCGGGCCTAACAATGAGCAGTTCTTC
d_gene: TRBD1; abundance: few; v_gene: TRBV6-1; j_gene: TRBJ1-5; CDR3aa: CASRTGESDQPQHF; CDR3nt: TGTGCCAGCAGAACAGGGGAATCTGATCAGCCCCAGCATTTT
d_gene: TRBD1; abundance: NA; v_gene: TRBV27; j_gene: TRBJ2-2; CDR3aa: CASSQGALSSGELFF; CDR3nt: TGTGCCAGCAGCCAGGGGGCCCTCTCCTCCGGGGAGCTGTTTTTT
d_gene: NA; abundance: few; v_gene: TRBV12-3/TRBV12-4; j_gene: TRBJ2-1; CDR3aa: CASSTPTGPNNEQFF; CDR3nt: TGTGCCAGCAGTACCCCCACAGGGCCCAACAATGAGCAGTTCTTC
d_gene: NA; abundance: once; v_gene: TRBV12-3/TRBV12-4; j_gene: TRBJ2-1; CDR3aa: CASSLARKGTAYNEQFF; CDR3nt: TGTGCCAGCAGTTTAGCGCGAAAGGGGACTGCTTACAATGAGCAGTTCTTC
d_gene: NA; abundance: few; v_gene: TRBV25-1; j_gene: TRBJ1-1; CDR3aa: CASSPSSHTEAFF; CDR3nt: TGTGCCAGCAGTCCATCCTCGCACACTGAAGCTTTCTTT
d_gene: TRBD1; abundance: NA; v_gene: TRBV29-1; j_gene: TRBJ2-7; CDR3aa: CSVPGTGAYEQYF; CDR3nt: TGCAGCGTTCCCGGGACAGGGGCCTACGAGCAGTACTTC
d_gene: NA; abundance: few; v_gene: TRBV6-6; j_gene: TRBJ1-1; CDR3aa: CASIFQGRAFF; CDR3nt: TGTGCCAGCATTTTTCAGGGGAGAGCTTTCTTT
d_gene: NA; abundance: NA; v_gene: TRBV7-2; j_gene: TRBJ1-1; CDR3aa: CASSLARGGRYEAFF; CDR3nt: TGTGCCAGCAGCTTAGCGCGTGGAGGGCGGTACGAAGCTTTCTTT
d_gene: TRBD1; abundance: once; v_gene: TRBV11-1; j_gene: TRBJ2-5; CDR3aa: CACSLGQALEETQYF; CDR3nt: TGTGCCTGCAGCTTGGGACAGGCATTAGAAGAGACCCAGTACTTC
d_gene: TRBD2; abundance: NA; v_gene: TRBV20-1; j_gene: TRBJ2-3; CDR3aa: CSAKLAGVRDTQYF; CDR3nt: TGCAGTGCCAAACTAGCGGGAGTTCGAGATACGCAGTATTTT
d_gene: NA; abundance: NA; v_gene: TRBV29-1; j_gene: TRBJ1-1; CDR3aa: CSVDRLGLPTEAFF; CDR3nt: TGCAGCGTTGATCGCTTAGGGCTGCCCACTGAAGCTTTCTTT
d_gene: NA; abundance: NA; v_gene: TRBV5-1; j_gene: TRBJ2-2; CDR3aa: CASRAGGTANTGELFF; CDR3nt: TGCGCCAGCAGGGCTGGAGGGACGGCCAACACCGGGGAGCTGTTTTTT
d_gene: NA; abundance: NA; v_gene: TRBV29-1; j_gene: TRBJ2-6; CDR3aa: CSVEDLVGTGANVLTF; CDR3nt: TGCAGCGTTGAAGATCTGGTAGGGACCGGGGCCAACGTCCTGACTTTC
d_gene: NA; abundance: many; v_gene: TRBV29-1; j_gene: TRBJ1-2; CDR3aa: CSDIGTFNYGYTF; CDR3nt: TGCAGCGATATCGGGACATTTAACTATGGCTACACCTTC
d_gene: TRBD2; abundance: NA; v_gene: TRBV11-2; j_gene: TRBJ2-1; CDR3aa: CASSLEGWVAGANEQFF; CDR3nt: TGTGCCAGCAGCTTAGAGGGTTGGGTAGCGGGGGCCAATGAGCAGTTCTTC
d_gene: TRBD2; abundance: NA; v_gene: TRBV4-3; j_gene: TRBJ2-1; CDR3aa: CASSQDIPPSGSRYNEQFF; CDR3nt: TGCGCCAGCAGCCAAGATATCCCTCCTAGCGGGAGCAGGTATAATGAGCAGTTCTTC
d_gene: NA; abundance: few; v_gene: TRBV18; j_gene: TRBJ1-2; CDR3aa: CASSPRETGGYTF; CDR3nt: TGTGCCAGCTCACCACGGGAAACGGGAGGCTACACCTTC
d_gene: NA; abundance: few; v_gene: TRBV7-2; j_gene: TRBJ2-4; CDR3aa: CASSLQGSVAKNIQYF; CDR3nt: TGTGCCAGCAGCTTACAGGGGAGTGTGGCCAAAAACATTCAGTACTTC
d_gene: NA; abundance: few; v_gene: TRBV12-3/TRBV12-4; j_gene: TRBJ1-2; CDR3aa: CASSGRTAPDYGYTF; CDR3nt: TGTGCCAGCAGCGGAAGGACAGCGCCGGACTATGGCTACACCTTC
d_gene: NA; abundance: many; v_gene: TRBV12-3/TRBV12-4; j_gene: TRBJ2-3; CDR3aa: CASRSSGRTRYTDTQYF; CDR3nt: TGTGCCAGCAGGAGTTCAGGACGCACCCGATACACAGATACGCAGTATTTT
d_gene: TRBD1; abundance: few; v_gene: TRBV6-2/TRBV6-3; j_gene: TRBJ1-1; CDR3aa: CASSRRTGGARRILNTEAFF; CDR3nt: TGTGCCAGCAGCCGCCGGACAGGGGGCGCTAGGAGGATTCTGAACACTGAAGCTTTCTTT
d_gene: NA; abundance: NA; v_gene: TRBV7-2; j_gene: TRBJ2-5; CDR3aa: CASSSWTEQSTQYF; CDR3nt: TGTGCCAGCAGCTCTTGGACAGAACAGAGCACCCAGTACTTC
d_gene: TRBD2; abundance: many; v_gene: TRBV7-9; j_gene: TRBJ2-3; CDR3aa: CASSLPSGSTDTQYF; CDR3nt: TGTGCCAGCAGCTTACCTAGCGGGAGCACAGATACGCAGTATTTT
d_gene: NA; abundance: NA; v_gene: TRBV28; j_gene: TRBJ2-5; CDR3aa: CASSLSVGARQETQYF; CDR3nt: TGTGCCAGCAGTTTATCAGTGGGGGCGCGTCAAGAGACCCAGTACTTC
d_gene: NA; abundance: few; v_gene: TRBV12-3/TRBV12-4; j_gene: TRBJ2-3; CDR3aa: CASSQRLATDTQYF; CDR3nt: TGTGCCAGCAGCCAACGCCTAGCTACAGATACGCAGTATTTT
d_gene: NA; abundance: NA; v_gene: TRBV7-9; j_gene: TRBJ2-2; CDR3aa: CASSHQELFF; CDR3nt: TGTGCCAGCAGCCACCAAGAGCTGTTTTTT
d_gene: TRBD2; abundance: many; v_gene: TRBV14; j_gene: TRBJ2-7; CDR3aa: CASSQDRLAGLYEQYF; CDR3nt: TGTGCCAGCAGCCAAGATCGTCTAGCGGGACTCTACGAGCAGTACTTC
d_gene: NA; abundance: NA; v_gene: TRBV3-1; j_gene: TRBJ1-5; CDR3aa: CASSRGYQPQHF; CDR3nt: TGTGCCAGCAGCAGGGGGTATCAGCCCCAGCATTTT
d_gene: TRBD2; abundance: NA; v_gene: TRBV6-7; j_gene: TRBJ2-7; CDR3aa: CASSPRTSGRGNEQYF; CDR3nt: TGTGCCAGCAGTCCGCGGACTAGCGGGAGAGGCAACGAGCAGTACTTC
d_gene: NA; abundance: few; v_gene: TRBV5-1; j_gene: TRBJ2-2; CDR3aa: CASSPMRGELFF; CDR3nt: TGCGCCAGCAGCCCAATGAGAGGGGAGCTGTTTTTT
d_gene: NA; abundance: NA; v_gene: TRBV7-6; j_gene: TRBJ2-2; CDR3aa: CASSLDTIQNTGELFF; CDR3nt: TGTGCCAGCAGCTTAGACACCATACAGAACACCGGGGAGCTGTTTTTT
d_gene: NA; abundance: few; v_gene: TRBV24-1; j_gene: TRBJ1-5; CDR3aa: CATSDSPPRGNQPQHF; CDR3nt: TGTGCCACCAGTGATTCCCCCCCCAGGGGCAATCAGCCCCAGCATTTT
d_gene: NA; abundance: few; v_gene: TRBV6-2/TRBV6-3; j_gene: TRBJ1-6; CDR3aa: CASSYSDGGGSPLHF; CDR3nt: TGTGCCAGCAGTTACTCTGACGGAGGAGGCTCACCCCTCCACTTT
d_gene: NA; abundance: many; v_gene: TRBV25-1; j_gene: TRBJ2-5; CDR3aa: CASNLNADPRETQYF; CDR3nt: TGTGCCAGCAATCTCAACGCGGACCCCAGGGAGACCCAGTACTTC